This T cell receptor beta chain was sequenced during a study of shared clonotypes between healthy human individuals. TCRdb's copy holds only in-frame clones and misses some; the assay was immunoSEQ multiplex PCR. The repertoire consists of more than 500,000 clones, with approximately 95% occurring once and the leading ten covering 0.05% to 0.07%. The CDR3 runs 14 residues. Germline values: CDR1 SNHLY, CDR2 FYNNEI. The V end lost 2 bases, the J end lost 7 bases, and 12 bases lay between the germline ends. The donor cohort consisted entirely of Caucasian adults residing in Nashville, Tennessee. This chain uses TRBV2 with TRBJ2-1; D is perhaps TRBD2 (5 bases). The sequencing input was naive CD4+ T cells sorted from blood. The sample's subset: CD45RA+ positively selected. The receptor comes from a woman in her twenties or thirties in good health. Written as DNA, the CDR3 is TGTGCCAGCAGTGAATCGGGGTGGGAGAATGAGCAGTTCTTC. Protein: CASSESGWENEQFF.